This T cell receptor (beta chain) was sequenced for a study of CD4 T cells in relation to SARS-CoV-2 and coronaviruses. Study-wide points: Crossreactive clones expanded significantly less to SARS-CoV-2 than monoreactive clones. About 65% of donors had memory CD4+ clonotypes crossrecognizing SARS-CoV-2 and common cold coronavirus spike.

Clones were sequenced by immunoSEQ multiplex PCR, and TCRdb holds only the in-frame ones, with some missing. Of tens of thousands of clones in the sample, approximately 73% were seen once. Before the COVID-19 pandemic, during about 2011-2019, CD4+ T cells were taken from unexposed donors. After about 10 days of culture, CD4+ T cells were isolated. PBMCs were plated at around 2.1 million per well in IL-2-containing medium. To note about this clone: Its antigen is unidentified.

This CDR3 is 12 amino acids long. Germline V gene sequence: CDR1 MNHNY, CDR2 SVGAGI (reference sequence). Trimming cost V 5 bases and J 5 bases; bases outside gene matches: 2. Source material: CD4+ T cells from PBMCs, cultured in vitro. The genes are TRBV6-6 and TRBJ2-5, with TRBD1 matching over 7 bases. The TCR sequence derives from a human donor in good health. The CDR3 loop reads CASSEGAETQYF. In DNA form, the CDR3 reads TGTGCCAGCAGTGAGGGGGCGGAGACCCAGTACTTC.